This TCR beta chain was found in a study of siplizumab effects on memory and regulatory T cells. General study findings and limits: Naive T cells looked more diverse than memory cells and looked like major alloresponse contributors.

This CDR3 has 15 amino acids. The germline V gene encodes CDR1 SGHRS and CDR2 YFSETQ. V shed 6 bases and J 1 base; nucleotides not matched to a gene: 2. Some clones are missing from TCRdb's copy, which holds only in-frame ones; the method was immunoSEQ multiplex PCR. The table includes roughly 82,000 clones, roughly 90% detected once. This clone was seen just once. The antigen is unknown. The genes are TRBV5-1 and TRBJ2-6, with 9 bases matching TRBD1. The sequence was obtained from a human donor in good health. Sequenced sample: Tregs sorted from blood. The CDR3, as DNA: TGCGCCAGCACCGACAGGGGGTCTGGGGCCAACGTCCTGACTTTC. Translated, it gives CASTDRGSGANVLTF.